These T cell receptor beta chains were read from a single sample in a study of T cells in Graves' hyperthyroidism and ophthalmopathy. TCRdb passed the multiplex PCR reads through MiXCR, listing each CDR3 protein once. The profile shows 250,000 to 300,000 distinct CDR3 sequences, approximately 14% of them singletons. Input material: blood. These receptors all stem from a middle-aged woman with Graves' hyperthyroidism that later progressed to Graves' ophthalmopathy. Both conserved end residues are part of each CDR3. Each record gives: CDR3 DNA, CDR3 protein, clone size, V gene, J gene, D gene. A D gene is named only where the DNA matches it firmly. Size tells how often a clone was seen (once, few, many) or the class of an expanded clone, and some rows leave it out.

CDR3 DNA: TGCAGCGTTCGTCGGTTTGGCACTGAAGCTTTCTTT
CDR3 protein: CSVRRFGTEAFF
clone size: NA
V gene: TRBV29-1
J gene: TRBJ1-1
D gene: NA

CDR3 DNA: TGTGCCAGCAGTGAATATTGGGGGCGGAACACTGAAGCTTTCTTT
CDR3 protein: CASSEYWGRNTEAFF
clone size: many
V gene: TRBV25-1
J gene: TRBJ1-1
D gene: NA

CDR3 DNA: TGTGCCAGCAGTTACTCGTCACTAGCGGGCCACAATGAGCAGTTCTTC
CDR3 protein: CASSYSSLAGHNEQFF
clone size: NA
V gene: TRBV6-5
J gene: TRBJ2-1
D gene: TRBD2

CDR3 DNA: TGTGCCAGCAGATACCCGGGGAGCAATCAGCCCCAGCATTTT
CDR3 protein: CASRYPGSNQPQHF
clone size: many
V gene: TRBV28
J gene: TRBJ1-5
D gene: NA

CDR3 DNA: TGTGCCAGCAGTGACTTTGACAGAGCCGGCACAGATACGCAGTATTTT
CDR3 protein: CASSDFDRAGTDTQYF
clone size: many
V gene: TRBV2
J gene: TRBJ2-3
D gene: NA

CDR3 DNA: TGTGCCAGCAGCCCCCCCTTGGGGGGGACCCGCACAGATACGCAGTATTTT
CDR3 protein: CASSPPLGGTRTDTQYF
clone size: NA
V gene: TRBV14
J gene: TRBJ2-3
D gene: TRBD2

CDR3 DNA: TGTGCCAGCACAGGACAGTCGAAGACTGAAGCTTTCTTT
CDR3 protein: CASTGQSKTEAFF
clone size: NA
V gene: TRBV12-3/TRBV12-4
J gene: TRBJ1-1
D gene: NA

CDR3 DNA: TGCGCCAGCAGCCAAAACACGTTCTACAATGAGCAGTTCTTC
CDR3 protein: CASSQNTFYNEQFF
clone size: NA
V gene: TRBV4-1
J gene: TRBJ2-1
D gene: NA

CDR3 DNA: TGTGCCAGCAGTTTAACCGTTTCGGTTGAAAAACTGTTTTTT
CDR3 protein: CASSLTVSVEKLFF
clone size: many
V gene: TRBV28
J gene: TRBJ1-4
D gene: NA

CDR3 DNA: TGCAGTGCTAGAGGGGCGCGGGATCGCATCGAGCAGTACTTC
CDR3 protein: CSARGARDRIEQYF
clone size: many
V gene: TRBV20-1
J gene: TRBJ2-7
D gene: NA

CDR3 DNA: TGTGCCAGCAGCTTGGTCGCATCTGGAAACACCATATATTTT
CDR3 protein: CASSLVASGNTIYF
clone size: many
V gene: TRBV7-8
J gene: TRBJ1-3
D gene: NA

CDR3 DNA: TGTGCCAGCAGCTTAGGAGGGCGGATGAACACTGAAGCTTTCTTT
CDR3 protein: CASSLGGRMNTEAFF
clone size: many
V gene: TRBV7-2
J gene: TRBJ1-1
D gene: NA

CDR3 DNA: TGTGCCAGCAGCGTAGAAGCTTTAACAGATACGCAGTATTTT
CDR3 protein: CASSVEALTDTQYF
clone size: many
V gene: TRBV9
J gene: TRBJ2-3
D gene: NA

CDR3 DNA: TGTGCCAGCAGGAGACAGGGGGCAGGCTATGGCTACACCTTC
CDR3 protein: CASRRQGAGYGYTF
clone size: many
V gene: TRBV12-3/TRBV12-4
J gene: TRBJ1-2
D gene: TRBD1

CDR3 DNA: TGCGCCAGCAGCTTGGCCCCTAACTATGGCTACACCTTC
CDR3 protein: CASSLAPNYGYTF
clone size: many
V gene: TRBV5-1
J gene: TRBJ1-2
D gene: NA

CDR3 DNA: TGTGCCAGCAGCTTATCTGATCATGAGCAGTTCTTC
CDR3 protein: CASSLSDHEQFF
clone size: many
V gene: TRBV11-1
J gene: TRBJ2-1
D gene: NA

CDR3 DNA: TGTGCCAGCAGCTTAGCCGTCTCTGGGGCCAACGTCCTGACTTTC
CDR3 protein: CASSLAVSGANVLTF
clone size: NA
V gene: TRBV7-9
J gene: TRBJ2-6
D gene: NA

CDR3 DNA: TGTGCCTGGAGTAAGGGGGCGGGTGACGAGCAGTACTTC
CDR3 protein: CAWSKGAGDEQYF
clone size: NA
V gene: TRBV30
J gene: TRBJ2-7
D gene: TRBD1

CDR3 DNA: TGTGCCAACAGTCGGAAGCGGGAGGCCACAGATACGCAGTATTTT
CDR3 protein: CANSRKREATDTQYF
clone size: many
V gene: TRBV27
J gene: TRBJ2-3
D gene: TRBD2

CDR3 DNA: TGTGCCAGCAGTTTGTTACTCCGGGACAGGGGGAATCATAGCAATCAGCCCCAGCATTTT
CDR3 protein: CASSLLLRDRGNHSNQPQHF
clone size: many
V gene: TRBV28
J gene: TRBJ1-5
D gene: TRBD1

CDR3 DNA: TGTGCCAGCAGACAACACAGGGGGCTGGCGGGGACCCAGTACTTC
CDR3 protein: CASRQHRGLAGTQYF
clone size: many
V gene: TRBV7-3
J gene: TRBJ2-5
D gene: TRBD1

CDR3 DNA: TGTGCCAGCAGTGAGTTGGGCAATCAGCCCCAGCATTTT
CDR3 protein: CASSELGNQPQHF
clone size: many
V gene: TRBV28
J gene: TRBJ1-5
D gene: NA

CDR3 DNA: TGTGCCAGCAGCCGCGACCCACGATGGGACATTCAGTACTTC
CDR3 protein: CASSRDPRWDIQYF
clone size: many
V gene: TRBV7-9
J gene: TRBJ2-4
D gene: NA

CDR3 DNA: TGTGCCAGCAGTCCCCGACAGGCCCATAATTCACCCCTCCACTTT
CDR3 protein: CASSPRQAHNSPLHF
clone size: many
V gene: TRBV28
J gene: TRBJ1-6
D gene: NA

CDR3 DNA: TGTGCCAGCAGCTCCCAAACAGGGGAATTTGGCTACACCTTC
CDR3 protein: CASSSQTGEFGYTF
clone size: NA
V gene: TRBV7-9
J gene: TRBJ1-2
D gene: TRBD1

CDR3 DNA: TGTGCCTGGAGTACCACGGGACTAGCGGGAGCCACCGGGGAGCTGTTTTTT
CDR3 protein: CAWSTTGLAGATGELFF
clone size: many
V gene: TRBV30
J gene: TRBJ2-2
D gene: TRBD2

CDR3 DNA: TGTGCCAGCAGTGACCAGCGGGGAAGCACAGATACGCAGTATTTT
CDR3 protein: CASSDQRGSTDTQYF
clone size: many
V gene: TRBV2
J gene: TRBJ2-3
D gene: TRBD2

CDR3 DNA: TGTGCCAGCAGTGAAACCGGGAGGAGTGAAAAACTGTTTTTT
CDR3 protein: CASSETGRSEKLFF
clone size: many
V gene: TRBV2
J gene: TRBJ1-4
D gene: NA

CDR3 DNA: TGTGCCAGCAGCTTAGAGGGATCAGGCTTGACTGAAGCTTTCTTT
CDR3 protein: CASSLEGSGLTEAFF
clone size: NA
V gene: TRBV7-9
J gene: TRBJ1-1
D gene: NA

CDR3 DNA: TGTGCCAGCTCACCTCTCACAGGGCCGTACAATGAGCAGTTCTTC
CDR3 protein: CASSPLTGPYNEQFF
clone size: NA
V gene: TRBV18
J gene: TRBJ2-1
D gene: NA

CDR3 DNA: TGTGCCAGCAGTCTGACAGGCTTCAATCAGCCCCAGCATTTT
CDR3 protein: CASSLTGFNQPQHF
clone size: NA
V gene: TRBV7-9
J gene: TRBJ1-5
D gene: NA

CDR3 DNA: TGTGCCAGCAGTTTCCACGGAGGTTACGAGCAGTACTTC
CDR3 protein: CASSFHGGYEQYF
clone size: NA
V gene: TRBV27
J gene: TRBJ2-7
D gene: NA

CDR3 DNA: TGCAGTGCTAGAGATGTTGGGGAGGCGGGAAACATTCAGTACTTC
CDR3 protein: CSARDVGEAGNIQYF
clone size: NA
V gene: TRBV20-1
J gene: TRBJ2-4
D gene: NA

CDR3 DNA: TGTGCCAGCAGCGTAGCTCGCGACGGCCCCCCGGGACTAGCGGGAGCCTTCGGGGAGCTGTTTTTT
CDR3 protein: CASSVARDGPPGLAGAFGELFF
clone size: NA
V gene: TRBV9
J gene: TRBJ2-2
D gene: TRBD2

CDR3 DNA: TGTGCCAGCAGCGTCTTACTAGCGGGCCCGTACAATGAGCAGTTCTTC
CDR3 protein: CASSVLLAGPYNEQFF
clone size: many
V gene: TRBV7-3
J gene: TRBJ2-1
D gene: TRBD2

CDR3 DNA: TGTGCCAGCAGCGTAGCGGGGGTTGAAGCTTTCTTT
CDR3 protein: CASSVAGVEAFF
clone size: many
V gene: TRBV9
J gene: TRBJ1-1
D gene: NA

CDR3 DNA: TGTGCCAGCAGCCAAGAGGGGCTAGCGGGTACAACTAGCTCCTACAATGAGCAGTTCTTC
CDR3 protein: CASSQEGLAGTTSSYNEQFF
clone size: many
V gene: TRBV14
J gene: TRBJ2-1
D gene: TRBD2

CDR3 DNA: TGTGCCACCAACGAACATACAGGGGTCAAGGAGCAGTACTTC
CDR3 protein: CATNEHTGVKEQYF
clone size: NA
V gene: TRBV2
J gene: TRBJ2-7
D gene: TRBD1

CDR3 DNA: TGTGCCAGCTCACCACTGTTGGAAGGAGGGGTTACAGATACGCAGTATTTT
CDR3 protein: CASSPLLEGGVTDTQYF
clone size: many
V gene: TRBV18
J gene: TRBJ2-3
D gene: NA

CDR3 DNA: TGTGCCAGCAGCTTAGGGAGTGAAACTTTCTTT
CDR3 protein: CASSLGSETFF
clone size: many
V gene: TRBV7-9
J gene: TRBJ1-1
D gene: NA

CDR3 DNA: TGCGCCAGCAGCTTGGTCTTAACAGGAGCGTACGAGCAGTACTTC
CDR3 protein: CASSLVLTGAYEQYF
clone size: many
V gene: TRBV5-1
J gene: TRBJ2-7
D gene: NA

CDR3 DNA: TGTGCCAGCAGCCAAGAGCGTGGGCGTGATATTACTAACTATGGCTACACCTTC
CDR3 protein: CASSQERGRDITNYGYTF
clone size: many
V gene: TRBV3-1
J gene: TRBJ1-2
D gene: NA

CDR3 DNA: TGTGCCAGCAGTTTATATCTAGCAAGTCCACTGAAGCAGTACTTC
CDR3 protein: CASSLYLASPLKQYF
clone size: many
V gene: TRBV28
J gene: TRBJ2-7
D gene: NA

CDR3 DNA: TGTGCCAGCAGGGGACTTCCACAGGGGAGTGAGACCCAGTACTTC
CDR3 protein: CASRGLPQGSETQYF
clone size: many
V gene: TRBV6-1
J gene: TRBJ2-5
D gene: NA

CDR3 DNA: TGTGCCAGCAGTTACTTTCCGGGACAGGGGACATATGGGAGCAATCAGCCCCAGCATTTT
CDR3 protein: CASSYFPGQGTYGSNQPQHF
clone size: many
V gene: TRBV2
J gene: TRBJ1-5
D gene: TRBD1

CDR3 DNA: TGTGCCAGCAGCCGGAGGGGGCAGAGCTACAATGAGCAGTTCTTC
CDR3 protein: CASSRRGQSYNEQFF
clone size: NA
V gene: TRBV11-2
J gene: TRBJ2-1
D gene: NA